This T cell receptor beta chain was documented in a study of CD8 T cells in ankylosing spondylitis. The study's findings and limits: The study identified a TCR beta motif of under 10 highly homologous variants that appeared characteristic of ankylosing spondylitis blood. Some of these motif variants have turned up before, in reports on reactive arthritis synovial fluid and blood.

V gave up 3 bases and J gave up 3 bases, with 14 bases separating them. The germline V gene has CDR1 MNHEY and CDR2 SVGAGI. This CDR3 has 15 amino acids. This clonotype was detected ten times or more. Its matching antigen is unknown. Each TCR beta library was made by quantitative 5'-RACE that incorporated molecular barcodes. TCRdb reprocessed the 5' RACE reads via MiXCR and lists one record per CDR3 protein. In the table there are about 210,000 distinct CDR3 sequences, under 8.5% of which are singletons. The rearrangement links TRBV6-5 to TRBJ1-1; D not resolved. The sample taken for sequencing was blood, either unsorted or a sorted T cell fraction (not recorded which). This receptor was obtained from a female donor with ankylosing spondylitis or in good health (not recorded which). The CDR3 here is CASSYSVLPHTEAFF. CDR3 bases: TGTGCCAGCAGTTATTCCGTATTGCCCCACACTGAAGCTTTCTTT.